This paragraph reports one T cell receptor (beta chain). Per the study methods: From reference gene primer amplification, estimates of nucleated cell counts were derived. Repertoires were generated with immunoSEQ multiplex PCR, while TCRdb's copy carries only in-frame clones and drops some. The V and J calls and the clone size are those of that table, but D and trimming were determined from the DNA. The sample holds 490,000 or so clones, about 88% seen once. This entry belongs to a study of blood T cell repertoires in COVID-19. Study background: Sources were T cells, B-cell-depleted T cells, or PBMCs; the material itself was cDNA or gDNA.

Per germline, CDR1 MGHRA and CDR2 YSYEKL. This CDR3 has 14 residues. Trimming took 0 bases from V and 3 from J, leaving 9 bases between them. The source of this sequence is a woman between 55 and 75 years old who had recovered from COVID-19. The V call is TRBV4-1, the J call TRBJ2-7; no clear D gene. Sequences were obtained from PBMCs or T cells enriched from blood (not recorded which). CDR3 nucleotide sequence: TGCGCCAGCAGCCAAGATTTGAGGATCTACGAGCAGTACTTC. Its translation: CASSQDLRIYEQYF.